The 6 T cell receptor beta chains below come from one sample, sequenced in a study of graft-versus-host responses after intestinal transplantation. Antigens for these TCRs are unknown. Assay: immunoSEQ multiplex PCR; the TCRdb copy retains only in-frame clones and omits some. The data hold 85,000 to 100,000 clones, with 75% to 90% observed a single time. Material: unstimulated CD4+ T cells sorted from spleen or lymph node cells, obtained before intestinal transplant. These receptors all stem from a human donor who received an intestinal transplant.

This clone turned up a few times. The rearrangement links TRBV6-5 to TRBJ2-7; D is perhaps TRBD2 (5 bases). The V gene lost 7 bases and the J gene lost 0 bases, with 10 bases spanning the gap. The CDR3 loop spans 13 amino acids. Germline V gives CDR1 MNHEY, CDR2 SVGAGI. The CDR3: CASTREGSYEQYF. CDR3 DNA: TGTGCCAGCACCAGAGAGGGCTCCTACGAGCAGTACTTC.

V usage is TRBV9 and J usage is TRBJ2-3; perhaps TRBD2 as D (6 bases). Germline V CDR1 and CDR2: SGDLS, YYNGEE. This CDR3 contains 16 residues. Trimming pared 4 bases from V and 2 bases from J, leaving 17 bases between. CDR3 in amino acids: CASSPPLATDTDTQYF. CDR3 nucleotides: TGTGCCAGCAGCCCACCGCTAGCGACGGACACAGATACGCAGTATTTT.

A single count supports this clone. The V gene is TRBV5-1, the J gene TRBJ2-3; 7 bases fit TRBD1. With V trimmed by 4 bases and J by 4 bases, 9 bases remained unmatched. This CDR3 contains 15 residues. Germline values: CDR1 SGHRS, CDR2 YFSETQ. The chain's CDR3 is CASSETGDTADTQYF. The CDR3 DNA reads as TGCGCCAGCAGCGAAACAGGGGACACGGCAGATACGCAGTATTTT.

This sequence joins TRBV10-2 and TRBJ2-7; 8 bases are shared with TRBD1. CDR1 and CDR2 (germline): WSHSY, SAAADI. The CDR3 is made up of 12 amino acids. V trimming: 8 bases; J trimming: 6 bases; junction bases outside the gene matches: 6. The CDR3 loop reads CASQGAFSEQYF. CDR3 DNA: TGCGCCAGCCAGGGGGCTTTTAGCGAGCAGTACTTC.

The chain combines TRBV6-5 with TRBJ1-4; tentative D call: TRBD1 (5 bases). The CDR3 has 15 residues. The V end lost 0 bases, the J end lost 4 bases, and 9 bases lay between the germline ends. Per the germline V gene, CDR1 is MNHEY and CDR2 is SVGAGI. CDR3 amino acids: CASSYSGGDNEKLFF. Written as DNA, the CDR3 is TGTGCCAGCAGTTACTCGGGGGGAGATAATGAAAAACTGTTTTTT.

The V gene is TRBV9, the J gene TRBJ1-1, with 9 bases fitting TRBD1. V was clipped by 1 base and J by 6 bases; unmatched bases: 4. The germline CDR1 and CDR2 sequences are SGDLS and YYNGEE. The CDR3 sequence is 14 residues long. CDR3: CASSVTDRGAEAFF. DNA of the CDR3: TGTGCCAGCAGCGTAACGGACAGGGGTGCTGAAGCTTTCTTT.